Listed here are 10 T cell receptor beta chains from one sample, sequenced in a study of blood T cell repertoires in COVID-19. The table came from immunoSEQ multiplex PCR; TCRdb's copy has only in-frame clones and leaves some out. The table includes approximately 280,000 clones, 70% to 85% detected once. Sequences were obtained from peripheral blood. The source of these receptors is a human donor with COVID-19, enrolled during active disease. The donor label of this sample is uncertain.

The chain recombines TRBV5-4 with TRBJ2-1, with 14 bases aligning to TRBD2. This CDR3 is 15 amino acids long. Unmatched junction bases numbered 1, after V lost 4 bases and J lost 4 bases. CDR1 and CDR2 (germline): SGHNT, YYREEE (reference sequence). For the CDR3, the DNA is TGTGCCAGCAGCGGACTAGCGGGAGGTTACAATGAGCAGTTCTTC. Translation: CASSGLAGGYNEQFF.

This clone was detected only once. The chain combines TRBV7-2 with TRBJ2-7, with 7 positions matching TRBD2. This CDR3 spans 17 amino acids. V shed 0 bases and J 0 bases; nucleotides not matched to a gene: 8. The germline V gene has CDR1 SGHTA and CDR2 FQGNSA. The CDR3 coding sequence is TGTGCCAGCAGCTTAGCGGGGCGGGAGACCATCTCCTACGAGCAGTACTTC. Encoded protein: CASSLAGRETISYEQYF.

V gene TRBV24-1 combines with J gene TRBJ2-1; D is perhaps TRBD1 (6 bases). Germline CDR1 KGHDR, CDR2 SFDVKD. This CDR3 contains 16 residues. With 4 bases removed from V and 2 bases from J, the gap between germline ends came to 14 bases. The CDR3 here is CATSDSRQVTYNEQFF. As DNA, the CDR3 is TGTGCCACCAGTGACTCCCGACAGGTCACCTACAATGAGCAGTTCTTC.

V is TRBV4-1 and J is TRBJ1-4, with 7 bases aligning to TRBD1. The germline gives CDR1 MGHRA, CDR2 YSYEKL. V shed 5 bases, J shed 4 bases, and the junction held 7 bases outside the gene matches. CDR3 length: 15 amino acids. CDR3 loop: CASSENRGRNEKLFF. Here the CDR3 DNA reads TGCGCCAGCAGCGAGAACAGGGGACGTAATGAAAAACTGTTTTTT.

This chain links TRBV3-1 (or the pseudogene TRBV3-2) with TRBJ2-4, with a weak D call TRBD2 (6 bases). This CDR3 region has 14 residues. Germline V gives CDR1 LGHDT, CDR2 YNNKEL (reference sequence). V lost 8 bases and J 0 bases, leaving 11 bases between the germline ends. Here the CDR3 DNA reads TGTGCCAGCGGGGCAGCGGGAGCCAAAAACATTCAGTACTTC. Translating gives CASGAAGAKNIQYF.

The rearrangement uses TRBV9 and TRBJ2-1; no clear D gene. The germline V and J ends were trimmed by 3 bases and 7 bases, with 14 bases remaining between them. This CDR3 region has 14 residues. The germline CDR1 and CDR2 sequences are SGDLS and YYNGEE. The CDR3 DNA follows: TGTGCCAGCAGCGCACACCAACAGATGAATGAGCAGTTCTTC. Its protein is CASSAHQQMNEQFF.

The chain combines TRBV2 with TRBJ2-5; 12 bases are a match to TRBD1. The CDR3 is made up of 15 amino acids. The germline V gene encodes CDR1 SNHLY and CDR2 FYNNEI. Trimming removed 4 bases from V and 4 bases from J; junction bases left unmatched: 4. The chain's CDR3 is CASSGGQGALETQYF. The CDR3 nucleotides read TGTGCCAGCAGTGGGGGACAGGGGGCTTTAGAGACCCAGTACTTC.

The chain couples TRBV24-1 to TRBJ2-7; maybe TRBD1 (5 bases). V lost 11 bases and J lost 7, with 20 bases in between. Germline-derived CDR1 and CDR2 are KGHDR and SFDVKD. The CDR3 is 13 residues long. CDR3 sequence: CARNRLPLWEQYF. Written as DNA, the CDR3 is TGTGCCAGAAACAGGTTGCCCCTTTGGGAGCAGTACTTC.

The gene calls are TRBV11-3 and TRBJ1-1; D gene uncertain. Germline assignment: CDR1 SGHNT and CDR2 YENEEA. V was shortened by 3 bases and J by 1 base, with 6 bases between the two germline ends. The CDR3 totals 13 residues. CDR3 DNA sequence: TGTGCCAGCAGCTTTTCAGAGAACACTGAAGCTTTCTTT. Its protein is CASSFSENTEAFF.

The table lists this clone with a count of one. This chain connects TRBV19 to TRBJ1-1, with TRBD1 identical over 9 bases. Per the germline V gene, CDR1 is LNHDA and CDR2 is SQIVND (reference sequence). CDR3 length: 14 residues. Trimming took 5 bases from V and 5 from J; bases not matched to a gene: 6. CDR3 DNA: TGTGCCAGTAGTTCACAGGGGGCGCAAACTGAAGCTTTCTTT. It yields the protein CASSSQGAQTEAFF.